The sequence of this T cell receptor (beta chain) was determined in a study of T cells in Graves' hyperthyroidism and ophthalmopathy. Amplified TCR beta CDR3 regions came from RNA transcripts. With the HTBI primer set, the TCR CDR3 went through a first round of RT-PCR. Using its own MiXCR run on the multiplex PCR reads, TCRdb lists one record per CDR3 protein. This sample yields around 540,000 distinct CDR3 sequences, of which about 16% are seen a single time; over 25% belongs to the top ten. The CDR3 has 14 amino acids. Trimming stripped 5 bases from V and 11 bases from J, with 21 bases between. In germline, CDR1 is MNHEY, CDR2 SVGEGT. This clonotype was recorded many times.

Sequenced material: blood. The chain combines TRBV6-2 or TRBV6-3 with TRBJ1-1, with D unresolved. The origin of this receptor is a woman in her 30s with Graves' ophthalmopathy. The DNA for the CDR3 is TGTGCCAGCAGTCACTACATTGTGAGCACGGCGGCTTTCTTT. It translates to CASSHYIVSTAAFF.